This T cell receptor (beta chain) derives from a study of technical replicates of blood from a few donors. Some clones are missing from TCRdb's copy, which holds only in-frame ones; the method was immunoSEQ multiplex PCR. Seen here are 85,000 to 100,000 clones, around 96% observed once, and the top ten hold just over 0.25%. This CDR3 comprises 17 residues. V gave up 3 bases and J gave up 2 bases, with 17 bases separating them. Germline CDR1 and CDR2: SGHDN and FVKESK. Specimen: T cells isolated from PBMCs. This TCR was sampled from a human donor in good health. This sequence joins TRBV14 and TRBJ1-3; maybe TRBD1 (5 bases). The CDR3: CASSQNTGPMAGNTIYF. The CDR3 DNA reads TGTGCCAGCAGCCAGAACACAGGACCAATGGCTGGAAACACCATATATTTT.